These T cell receptor beta chains were read from a single sample in a study of cytomegalovirus exposure and HLA in healthy donors. Libraries were prepared by immunoSEQ multiplex PCR; TCRdb keeps only in-frame clonotypes and omits some of them. This table holds about 110,000 clones, over 70% found once. The sequenced sample consisted of PBMCs. These receptors originate from a male donor in good health and CMV-seronegative. CDR3s include the opening cysteine and the closing phenylalanine or tryptophan. The D gene is left open where the match is weak. Rows may omit the clone size; those that give it use once, few, many or a size class.

j_call | d_call | v_call | clone_size | cdr3_nt | cdr3_aa
TRBJ1-1 | - | TRBV29-1 | - | TGCAGCGTTGAGACAGATCTACGTACTGAAGCTTTCTTT | CSVETDLRTEAFF
TRBJ1-1 | - | TRBV6-5 | - | TGTGCCAGCCTTCTGAACACTGAAGCTTTCTTT | CASLLNTEAFF
TRBJ2-2 | - | TRBV7-2 | - | TGTGCCAGCAGCTTATCCCAAACCGGGGAGCTGTTTTTT | CASSLSQTGELFF
TRBJ1-3 | TRBD1 | TRBV6-5 | - | TGTGCCAGCAGACCGACAGACAGGGAGGACACCATATATTTT | CASRPTDREDTIYF
TRBJ2-7 | - | TRBV28 | - | TGTGCCAGCAGTCCCTCTCTGGGGACATTCAGCTCCTACGAGCAGTACTTC | CASSPSLGTFSSYEQYF
TRBJ2-3 | TRBD1 | TRBV7-3 | - | TGTGCCAGCAGCTGGACAGGGGGAGGATCAAGCACAGATACGCAGTATTTT | CASSWTGGGSSTDTQYF
TRBJ1-5 | - | TRBV27 | - | TGTGCCAGCAGTTTAGCGGGGTTCAATCAGCCCCAGCATTTT | CASSLAGFNQPQHF
TRBJ1-5 | - | TRBV27 | - | TGTGCCAGCAGTTTACGGAGCAGCAATCAGCCCCAGCATTTT | CASSLRSSNQPQHF
TRBJ1-3 | - | TRBV30 | - | TGTGCCTGGAGTGTAAGGGGGTTCATTCCTGGAAACACCATATATTTT | CAWSVRGFIPGNTIYF
TRBJ2-6 | - | TRBV9 | - | TGTGCCAGCAGCGTAGAAATCCTCCGGGGGACCGGGGCCAACGTCCTGACTTTC | CASSVEILRGTGANVLTF
TRBJ1-1 | - | TRBV28 | few | TGTGCCAGCAGTCGGCAGCCGGGAGGCGTGAACACTGAAGCTTTCTTT | CASSRQPGGVNTEAFF
TRBJ1-1 | - | TRBV5-1 | - | TGCGCCAGCAGCTTGGACAGGGTGAACACTGAAGCTTTCTTT | CASSLDRVNTEAFF
TRBJ1-2 | TRBD1 | TRBV11-2 | - | TGTGCCAGCAGCTTAGTTCCACAGGGGGACTATGGCTACACCTTC | CASSLVPQGDYGYTF
TRBJ2-3 | TRBD2 | TRBV5-4 | - | TGTGCCAGCAGCTTGGCGGGAGGGAGGACAGATACGCAGTATTTT | CASSLAGGRTDTQYF
TRBJ1-2 | - | TRBV27 | - | TGTGCCAGCAGAAGCCCCGACTGGAGAGATGGCTACACCTTC | CASRSPDWRDGYTF
TRBJ2-5 | - | TRBV7-2 | - | TGTGCCAGCAGCTTAAGTAGCGTAGGAAAGGCCCAGTACTTC | CASSLSSVGKAQYF
TRBJ2-2 | TRBD2 | TRBV4-1 | - | TGCGCCAGCAGCCAACAAGGACTAGTCCCCGGGGAGCTGTTTTTT | CASSQQGLVPGELFF
TRBJ2-2 | TRBD1 | TRBV4-2 | - | TGTGCCAGCAGCGAAACCGTTCTACCACAGGGGGCGTTTAGTACCGGGGAGCTGTTTTTT | CASSETVLPQGAFSTGELFF
TRBJ1-4 | TRBD1 | TRBV5-1 | once | TGCGCCAGCAGCTGGACAGGGGGCACTAATGAAAAACTGTTTTTT | CASSWTGGTNEKLFF
TRBJ2-7 | TRBD1 | TRBV5-1 | - | TGCGCCAGCAGGTCCGGGACAGGGAGGGGGGAGCAGTACTTC | CASRSGTGRGEQYF
TRBJ2-1 | - | TRBV10-3 | few | TGTGCCATCAGTGCCGCCGGGGAGGTTAAAGAGCAGTTCTTC | CAISAAGEVKEQFF
TRBJ2-5 | - | TRBV5-6 | - | TGTGCCAGCAGCACAGGGATGGAAGGGACCCAGTACTTC | CASSTGMEGTQYF
TRBJ2-1 | - | TRBV27 | once | TGTGCCAGCAGTTGGGAGGCCCACAATGAGCAGTTCTTC | CASSWEAHNEQFF
TRBJ2-1 | - | TRBV21-1 | - | TGTGCCAGCCGCAGGCCCCGCTTCCTCAATGAGCAGTTCTTC | CASRRPRFLNEQFF
TRBJ2-7 | TRBD1 | TRBV6-5 | - | TGTGCCAGCCCTACCGGACAGGGCCCCTACGAGCAGTACTTC | CASPTGQGPYEQYF
TRBJ1-6 | TRBD1 | TRBV5-4 | - | TGTGCCAGCAGCTTGCAACAGGGGTGGAATTCACCCCTCCACTTT | CASSLQQGWNSPLHF
TRBJ2-5 | - | TRBV5-1 | once | TGCGCCAGCAGCCCTACACGGTTGGGGCAGGAGCAGTACTTC | CASSPTRLGQEQYF
TRBJ2-7 | TRBD2 | TRBV19 | - | TGTTCATCTCAGGGACTAGAGCCGGGCGAGCAGTACTTC | CSSQGLEPGEQYF
TRBJ2-5 | - | TRBV2 | - | TGTGCCAGCAAGAGGGTCCCAAATGGGTCCCAGTACTTC | CASKRVPNGSQYF
TRBJ1-5 | TRBD1 | TRBV5-3 | - | TGTGCCAGAAGCTTGAGGGACCGGGACAGGGTCGGGCAGCCCCAGCATTTT | CARSLRDRDRVGQPQHF
TRBJ2-1 | TRBD2 | TRBV13 | - | TGTGCCAGCAGCAAAACTAGCGGGTACAATGAGCAGTTCTTC | CASSKTSGYNEQFF
TRBJ2-2 | TRBD1 | TRBV29-1 | - | TGCAGCGTTACACTGGACAGGGCGGGGGAGCTGTTTTTT | CSVTLDRAGELFF
TRBJ2-3 | - | TRBV19 | - | TGTGCCAGTAGTGCCGGACAGACAGATACGCAGTATTTT | CASSAGQTDTQYF
TRBJ2-3 | - | TRBV7-9 | - | TGTGCCAGCAGCTTAGCCGGGAGCACAGATACGCAGTATTTT | CASSLAGSTDTQYF
TRBJ2-2 | - | TRBV7-9 | - | TGTGCCAGCAGCTCGAACGGGGGACGCACCGGGGAGCTGTTTTTT | CASSSNGGRTGELFF
TRBJ2-7 | - | TRBV7-2 | - | TGTGCCAGCAGCTTAGGAGCGGCTTCAAGCTCCTACGAGCAGTACTTC | CASSLGAASSSYEQYF
TRBJ2-7 | TRBD1 | TRBV5-1 | - | TGCGCCAGCAGCTTGGTACCGGGACAGGGATCCGAGCAGTACTTC | CASSLVPGQGSEQYF
TRBJ2-2 | TRBD2 | TRBV5-4 | once | TGTGCCAGCAGCCAAGATCCAGCGGGAGGGAACACCGGGGAGCTGTTTTTT | CASSQDPAGGNTGELFF
TRBJ2-5 | TRBD1 | TRBV10-1 | few | TGCGCCAGCAGTTCTACGGGACAGGGGGTAGAGACCCAGTACTTC | CASSSTGQGVETQYF